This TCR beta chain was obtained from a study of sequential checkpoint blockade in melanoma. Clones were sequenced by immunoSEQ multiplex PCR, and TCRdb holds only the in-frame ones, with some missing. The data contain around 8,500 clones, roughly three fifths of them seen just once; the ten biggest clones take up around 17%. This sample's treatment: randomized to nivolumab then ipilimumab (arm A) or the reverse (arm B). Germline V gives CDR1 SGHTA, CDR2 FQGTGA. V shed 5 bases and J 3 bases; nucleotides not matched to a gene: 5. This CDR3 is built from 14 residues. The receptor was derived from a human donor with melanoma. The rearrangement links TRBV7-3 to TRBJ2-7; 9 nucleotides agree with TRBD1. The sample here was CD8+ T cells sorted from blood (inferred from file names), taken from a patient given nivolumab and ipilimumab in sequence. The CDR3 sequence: CASSLDRGNYEQYF. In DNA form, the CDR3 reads TGTGCCAGCAGCCTGGACAGGGGAAACTACGAGCAGTACTTC. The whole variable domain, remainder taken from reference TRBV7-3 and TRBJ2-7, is GAGVSQTPSNKVTEKGKYVELRCDPISGHTALYWYRQSLGQGPEFLIYFQGTGAADDSGLPNDRFFAVRPEGSVSTLKIQRTERGDSAVYLCASSLDRGNYEQYFGPGTRLTVT.